The entry that follows covers one T cell receptor beta chain sequence. Germline V gives CDR1 MNHEY, CDR2 SVGAGI. This CDR3 region has 15 residues. The data are from a study of shared clonotypes between healthy human individuals. Memory CD4+ cells were the fraction left after CD45RA+ naive selection. Method: immunoSEQ multiplex PCR; TCRdb's copy keeps in-frame clones and lacks some. This table holds about 2.4 million clones, 93% found once. This clonotype was sampled from a man aged 18 to 30 in good health. Some clones in this sample may be carry-over from other donors' samples. The V and J genes are TRBV6-5 and TRBJ2-5; 7 bases map to TRBD2. The closer fit of TRBJ2-7 to the DNA end suggests the J call may be wrong. Sample: naive CD4+ T cells from PBMCs. Subset meaning: CD45RA+ positively selected. The CDR3 DNA sequence: TGTGCCAGCAGTGCCCCCGGGCGGGAGTTCTACGAGCAGTACTTC. Its translation: CASSAPGREFYEQYF.